This entry lists 13 T cell receptor beta chains sequenced from one sample in a study of shared clonotypes between healthy human individuals. The table came from immunoSEQ multiplex PCR; TCRdb's copy has only in-frame clones and leaves some out. Among about 2.4 million clones listed, under 95% were seen once. Sequencing was carried out using naive CD4+ T cells from PBMCs. As to subset: CD45RA+ positively selected. Source of these receptors: a man younger than 35 in good health. Some clones in this sample may be carry-over from other donors' samples.

The chain employs TRBV2 and TRBJ1-2; no reliable D call. CDR1 SNHLY and CDR2 FYNNEI come from the germline V gene. The CDR3 covers 15 residues. The V end lost 0 bases, the J end lost 4 bases, and 12 bases lay between the germline ends. CDR3 nucleotides: TGTGCCAGCAGTGAAGCGTTAATGACAATCTATGGCTACACCTTC. It yields the protein CASSEALMTIYGYTF. The variable domain in full, completed from reference TRBV2 and TRBJ1-2, reads EPEVTQTPSHQVTQMGQEVILRCVPISNHLYFYWYRQILGQKVEFLVSFYNNEISEKSEIFDDQFSVERPDGSNFTLKIRSTKLEDSAMYFCASSEALMTIYGYTFGSGTRLTVV.

The V call is TRBV15, the J call TRBJ2-4, with 14 bases aligning to TRBD2. Germline V gene data show CDR1 as LNHNV and CDR2 as YYDKDF (reference sequence). This CDR3 has 20 amino acids. V lost 2 bases to trimming and J lost 10 bases; unmatched junction nucleotides: 19. CDR3 nucleotide sequence: TGTGCCACCAGCAGACCCCCGGGACTAGCGGGAGCAAAGGGTGAAGGGATTCAGTACTTC. It codes for CATSRPPGLAGAKGEGIQYF.

Written as DNA, the CDR3 is TGTGCCAGCAGCACAGGGCCAGGCTACGAGCAGTACTTC. Protein sequence: CASSTGPGYEQYF. The chain couples TRBV27 to TRBJ2-7; tentative D call: TRBD1 (6 bases). The V gene lost 6 bases and the J gene lost 3 bases, with 12 bases spanning the gap. Germline CDR1 MNHEY, CDR2 SMNVEV (reference sequence). This CDR3 contains 13 residues.

V and J are TRBV2 and TRBJ1-5; no definite D call. The CDR3 length is 15 residues. Per the germline V gene, CDR1 is SNHLY and CDR2 is FYNNEI. V was trimmed by 4 bases and J by 0 bases, leaving 10 bases between them. The CDR3 nucleotides read TGTGCCAGCAGTGGGGGAGGGATTAGCAATCAGCCCCAGCATTTT. This gives the protein CASSGGGISNQPQHF.

This clone was picked up one time. The chain joins TRBV7-8 to TRBJ2-2, with D possibly being TRBD2 (6 bases). Deletions cut 7 bases from V and 4 bases from J, with 22 bases between. Germline assignment: CDR1 SGHVS and CDR2 FQNEAQ. This CDR3 contains 17 residues. CDR3 amino acids: CASTYLAVGGLTGELFF. CDR3 DNA sequence: TGTGCCAGCACCTACCTGGCCGTGGGGGGACTCACCGGGGAGCTGTTTTTT.

This chain connects TRBV2 to TRBJ2-3; no clear D gene. The V gene's germline CDR1 is SNHLY and CDR2 FYNNEI. V was clipped by 7 bases and J by 2 bases, with 13 bases between them. The CDR3 sequence is 14 residues long. CDR3 protein: CASTEDRDTDTQYF. In DNA form, the CDR3 reads TGTGCCAGCACCGAGGATAGGGACACAGATACGCAGTATTTT.

The chain carries TRBV18 and TRBJ1-6; TRBD1 might be the D (6 bases). This CDR3 contains 14 residues. V was pared by 6 bases and J by 6 bases, with 12 bases between. CDR1 is KGHSH, CDR2 LQKENI, per germline. The CDR3 is CASSPGHVNSPLHF. In DNA form, the CDR3 reads TGTGCCAGCTCGCCGGGACATGTTAATTCACCCCTCCACTTT.

The chain carries TRBV5-6 and TRBJ2-3, with 9 bases aligning to TRBD2. V was pared by 4 bases and J by 4 bases, with 10 bases of the junction left unmatched. This CDR3 is 16 amino acids long. Germline CDR1 reads SGHDT; CDR2 reads YYEEEE. The CDR3: CASSRGGGRASDTQYF. For the CDR3, the DNA is TGTGCCAGCAGCCGGGGAGGCGGGAGGGCCTCAGATACGCAGTATTTT.

The chain couples TRBV4-1 to TRBJ2-7, with 10 bases aligning to TRBD1. This CDR3 has 17 amino acids. The V segment lost 1 base and the J segment 4 bases; nucleotides outside the gene matches: 10. Germline CDR1 MGHRA, CDR2 YSYEKL. The CDR3 DNA is TGCGCCAGCAGCCAAGTCCAATGGGACAGGGGAAGGTACGAGCAGTACTTC. Translating it yields CASSQVQWDRGRYEQYF.

The gene calls are TRBV28 and TRBJ1-1; 7 nucleotides agree with TRBD1. The V and J ends lost 5 bases and 0 bases, in that order; junction bases with no gene match: 12. Germline V gene sequence: CDR1 MDHEN, CDR2 SYDVKM. The CDR3 contains 17 residues. CDR3 sequence: CASSTKKGQSMNTEAFF. The CDR3 DNA sequence: TGTGCCAGCAGTACGAAAAAGGGACAGTCGATGAACACTGAAGCTTTCTTT.

The chain couples TRBV7-9 to TRBJ2-1; D is unclear. V lost 0 bases to trimming and J lost 8 bases, with 14 bases between them. Germline CDR1 SEHNR, CDR2 FQNEAQ (reference sequence). There are 15 residues in the CDR3. CDR3 protein: CASSLALTTSDEQFF. In DNA form, the CDR3 reads TGTGCCAGCAGCTTAGCGCTGACAACAAGCGATGAGCAGTTCTTC.

The table lists this clone with a count of one. The chain is built from TRBV28 and TRBJ2-1, with 7 bases aligning to TRBD1. CDR3 length: 15 residues. V lost 7 bases and J lost 0; bases outside the gene matches: 6. From germline, CDR1 is MDHEN and CDR2 SYDVKM. CDR3 amino acids: CASILSGGSYNEQFF. In nucleotides, the CDR3 is TGTGCCAGCATATTGTCAGGGGGCTCCTACAATGAGCAGTTCTTC. The full variable domain, rest sourced from reference TRBV28 and TRBJ2-1, is DVKVTQSSRYLVKRTGEKVFLECVQDMDHENMFWYRQDPGLGLRLIYFSYDVKMKEKGDIPEGYSVSREKKERFSLILESASTNQTSMYLCASILSGGSYNEQFFGPGTRLTVL.

The rearrangement links TRBV30 to TRBJ2-3, with 15 bases lining up with TRBD2. The CDR3 has 18 residues. J was trimmed by 6 bases and V by 2 bases; bases with no gene match: 12. Per the germline V gene, CDR1 is GTSNPN and CDR2 is SVGIG (reference sequence). CDR3 amino acids: CAWSPRPGLAGGPDTQYF. The CDR3 coding sequence is TGTGCCTGGAGTCCGCGCCCGGGACTAGCGGGAGGTCCTGATACGCAGTATTTT. The full variable domain, completed using reference TRBV30 and TRBJ2-3, is SQTIHQWPATLVQPVGSPLSLECTVEGTSNPNLYWYRQAAGRGLQLLFYSVGIGQISSEVPQNLSASRPQDRQFILSSKKLLLSDSGFYLCAWSPRPGLAGGPDTQYFGPGTRLTVL.